Sequencing of this T cell receptor beta chain was carried out in a study of shared clonotypes between healthy human individuals. Study-level information: Each donor had three CD4 naive, three CD4 memory, two CD8 naive and one CD8 memory plate.

Regarding the study as a whole: Some clonotypes were shared by all four sorted-subset donors, while others were not shared. The non-shared ones had lower generation probabilities than the shared ones. Estimated richness values were generally larger in naive subsets than in memory subsets.

Sequencing used immunoSEQ multiplex PCR; TCRdb keeps in-frame clones, though not all of them. This sample has 2 million to 2.5 million clones, with around 92% found just once. Concerning this clone: Antigen unknown.

Sequenced input: naive CD4+ T cells from PBMCs. The subset: CD45RA+ positively selected. This sequence was found in a man younger than 35 in good health. Some clones in this sample may be carry-over from other donors' samples.

DNA of the CDR3: TGTGCCAGCAGCTTCGCGGGGACAGCACAAGAGACCCAGTACTTC. Translated: CASSFAGTAQETQYF. The gene calls are TRBV7-2 and TRBJ2-5, with D perhaps matching TRBD1 (7 bases). With 3 bases removed from V and 2 bases from J, the gap between germline ends came to 13 bases. CDR1 and CDR2 (germline): SGHTA, FQGNSA. This CDR3 has 15 amino acids.